The 6 T cell receptor beta chains presented below share a single source sample, sequenced in a study of T cells in Graves' hyperthyroidism and ophthalmopathy. Amplification of TCR beta CDR3 regions was performed using RNA transcripts as template. HTBI primers were used for first-round RT-PCR of the TCR CDR3. TCRdb called the multiplex PCR reads again in MiXCR, with one record for every CDR3 protein. The sample shows more than 450,000 distinct CDR3 sequences, about 20% of them seen only once. Sequencing was done on a sample of blood. These receptors were obtained from a man aged 35 to 55 with Graves' ophthalmopathy.

The chain recombines TRBV6-6 with TRBJ2-2; D is perhaps TRBD2 (5 bases). Trimming pared 0 bases from V and 1 base from J, leaving 6 bases between. The germline gives CDR1 MNHNY, CDR2 SVGAGI (reference sequence). The CDR3 runs 15 residues. The CDR3 loop reads CASSYSRVNTGELFF. CDR3 nucleotides: TGTGCCAGCAGTTACTCGAGGGTGAACACCGGGGAGCTGTTTTTT.

This clonotype was observed at least ten times. This sequence joins TRBV18 and TRBJ2-5; D tentatively reads TRBD1 or TRBD2 (6 bases each). Trimming stripped 3 bases from V and 2 bases from J, with 10 bases between. CDR3 length equals 14 residues. CDR1 and CDR2 (germline): KGHSH, LQKENI. The CDR3 coding sequence is TGTGCCAGCTCACCTGGGGGGCGGCAAGAGACCCAGTACTTC. It specifies CASSPGGRQETQYF.

The chain combines TRBV7-9 with TRBJ1-5; perhaps TRBD1 as D (6 bases). Germline CDR1 reads SEHNR; CDR2 reads FQNEAQ (reference sequence). Trimming left V 3 bases short and J 15 bases short, with 18 bases between. The CDR3 has 13 amino acids. DNA of the CDR3: TGTGCCAGCAGCTTCCCGGGGGGCTCGTGGTTGCATTTT. Its protein is CASSFPGGSWLHF.

V gene TRBV28 combines with J gene TRBJ2-2, with 9 bases that match TRBD2. The germline V gene encodes CDR1 MDHEN and CDR2 SYDVKM. The V and J ends lost 5 bases and 2 bases, in that order; junction bases with no gene match: 3. CDR3 length: 15 amino acids. The CDR3 DNA reads as TGTGCCAGCAGTCCTAGCGGGAAAAACACCGGGGAGCTGTTTTTT. Translation gives CASSPSGKNTGELFF.

The chain recombines TRBV19 with TRBJ1-1; TRBD1 aligns across 7 bases. The CDR3 consists of 14 residues. Losses at the gene ends were 9 bases for V and 0 bases for J; bases not matched to a gene: 7. Germline CDR1 is LNHDA and CDR2 is SQIVND (reference sequence). CDR3 sequence reads: CASGGGTVNTEAFF. The CDR3 bases are TGTGCCAGCGGAGGCGGGACAGTGAACACTGAAGCTTTCTTT.

The rearrangement joins TRBV5-1 to TRBJ1-1, with 8 bases identical to TRBD1. The CDR3 runs to 15 residues. CDR1 is SGHRS and CDR2 is YFSETQ in the germline V gene. J lost 0 bases, V lost 4 bases, and 5 bases had no gene match. CDR3 coding DNA: TGCGCCAGCAGCCGTGACAGGGGCGTGAACACTGAAGCTTTCTTT. Translated: CASSRDRGVNTEAFF.